This T cell receptor (beta chain) was observed in a study of graft-versus-host responses after intestinal transplantation. Study-wide background: The recipients all started with anti-thymocyte globulin induction and then took tacrolimus and steroids for around three years.

The J segment lost 3 bases and the V segment lost 5 bases, leaving 10 bases of the junction unmatched. This CDR3 has 15 residues. Germline lookup yields CDR1 MNHEY and CDR2 SMNVEV (reference sequence). Data came from immunoSEQ multiplex PCR; TCRdb stores just in-frame clones and leaves some out. Counted here are 15,000 to 20,000 clones, around 42% occurring once; the ten biggest clones make up about 3.7%. Responders (about 200,000, CFSE-labeled) were co-plated with about 200,000 irradiated, violet-dye-labeled stimulators. CFSE-low proliferating responders, CD3+CD4+ and CD3+CD8+, were sorted post-reaction. Overall study results and limits: The recipient marrow held GvH clones, and some of them showed up first in ileum or blood.

By sample share, this clone is medium-sized (0.01 to 0.1%). This clonotype was sampled from a human patient who received an intestinal transplant. Sequences were derived from alloreactive CD8+ T cells from a mixed lymphocyte reaction culture, sampled before intestinal transplant. The subset: CFSE-low proliferating T cells sorted from approximately 6-day pre-transplant mixed lymphocyte reaction (GvH or HvG direction). The chain has TRBV27 and TRBJ2-7; TRBD1 aligns across 7 bases. As DNA, the CDR3 is TGTGCCAGCAGTACCACCCCGGGACAGATCTACGAGCAGTACTTC. Amino acids: CASSTTPGQIYEQYF.